This is a list of T cell receptor beta chains from one sample in a study of tumor and adjacent non-tumor tissue in lung cancer. Using its own MiXCR run on the multiplex PCR reads, TCRdb lists one record per CDR3 protein. The sample has 75,000 to 90,000 distinct CDR3 sequences, around 76% seen once; the top ten hold 21%. The sample was distant non-tumor lung tissue. The receptors shown here come from a woman in her forties or fifties with non-small cell lung cancer. Each CDR3 is given with its conserved first and last residue. Fields, in order: CDR3 protein, V gene, J gene.

CDR3: CASRSGLAGHNEQFF
V: TRBV6-1
J: TRBJ2-1

CDR3: CSVNRPSDTGTQYF
V: TRBV29-1
J: TRBJ2-3

CDR3: CVRSYSNGGDQPQHF
V: TRBV6-5
J: TRBJ1-5

CDR3: CTSSLDRVKRIPPYEQYF
V: TRBV11-2
J: TRBJ2-7

CDR3: CASSRAPDGAYERRF
V: TRBV4-1
J: TRBJ2-7

CDR3: CASSQESGAGNTIYF
V: TRBV4-1
J: TRBJ1-3

CDR3: CASSSRSGAGLREPFF
V: TRBV10-1
J: TRBJ2-1

CDR3: CDVRFTGALRGYGCNF
V: TRBV29-1
J: TRBJ1-2

CDR3: CGSRTPDLYGYNF
V: TRBV6-1
J: TRBJ1-2

CDR3: CASSGSTVIYKNIQYF
V: TRBV6-1
J: TRBJ2-4

CDR3: CANSFTSGRTNEQFF
V: TRBV7-2
J: TRBJ2-1

CDR3: CAKSLASVDYGYTF
V: TRBV7-8
J: TRBJ1-2

CDR3: CASSTGTGRNYEQYF
V: TRBV11-2
J: TRBJ2-7

CDR3: CASSDYTRLAGEDEQFF
V: TRBV10-2
J: .

CDR3: CASSYSCISNQPQHF
V: TRBV6-5
J: TRBJ1-5